This is a list of T cell receptor beta chains from one sample in a study of neurological immune-mediated disorders. TCRdb re-derived calls from the 5' RACE reads in MiXCR, one entry per CDR3 protein. The repertoire has approximately 30,000 distinct CDR3 sequences, around 21% of them found once; the top ten carry under 20%. Sequenced material: PBMCs. These receptors came from a woman in her sixties in good health. Each CDR3 is given with its conserved first and last residue. A D gene is named only where the DNA matches it firmly. Clone sizes are given selectively: once, few, many, or a class where the clone is expanded.

size,D,V,J,DNA,CDR3
many,-,TRBV5-1,TRBJ2-7,TGCGCCAGCAGCTTGGTGGAGGGAACTGGCGACGAGCAGTACTTC,CASSLVEGTGDEQYF
-,-,TRBV7-3,TRBJ1-1,TGTGCCAGCAGCAAACAGGCCGTGAACACTGAAGCTTTCTTT,CASSKQAVNTEAFF
medium-sized,-,TRBV21-1,TRBJ2-2,TGTGCCAGCATAGGGCCATCAGGGATACTTAACACCGGGGAGCTGTTTTTT,CASIGPSGILNTGELFF
few,-,TRBV10-3,TRBJ2-7,TGTGCCATCAGTAATCGGGGTTCCTACGAGCAGTACTTC,CAISNRGSYEQYF
many,-,TRBV15,TRBJ2-2,TGTGCCACCAGCAGAGGCCTGAACACCGGGGAGCTGTTTTTT,CATSRGLNTGELFF
many,-,TRBV5-5,TRBJ2-7,TGTGCCAGCACCTCGTGGGCAGGGAATTACGAGCAGTACTTC,CASTSWAGNYEQYF
many,-,TRBV5-4,TRBJ2-7,TGTGCCAGCAGCTTGGTTAGCAGTGAGCAGTACTTC,CASSLVSSEQYF
many,-,TRBV3-1,TRBJ2-3,TGTGCCAGCAGCCAACCCGGGGAGGTCGGGGATACGCAGTATTTT,CASSQPGEVGDTQYF
-,-,TRBV7-2,TRBJ2-2,TGTGCCAGCAGCTTAGGCTTAGGGAGTTTGGACGGGGAGCTGTTTTTT,CASSLGLGSLDGELFF
-,-,TRBV5-1,TRBJ2-5,TGCGCCAGCAGCCCCTGGGGCAGGGAGACCCAGTACTTC,CASSPWGRETQYF
many,TRBD1,TRBV7-9,TRBJ2-7,TGTGCCAGCAGCCCCCGGGACAGGGATGGCTACGAGCAGTACTTC,CASSPRDRDGYEQYF
many,-,TRBV3-1,TRBJ1-2,TGTGCCAGCAGCCGACAGACTAACTATGGCTACACCTTC,CASSRQTNYGYTF
many,TRBD1,TRBV6-5,TRBJ2-5,TGTGCCAGCAGGGCGACAGGGGTCGGTTCGGAGACCCAGTACTTC,CASRATGVGSETQYF
many,TRBD1,TRBV20-1,TRBJ2-3,TGCAGTGCGAGAGCCGGGACAGCGATCACAGATACGCAGTATTTT,CSARAGTAITDTQYF
-,-,TRBV7-2,TRBJ2-5,TGTGTCACCGGGGACTTCCAAGAGACCCAGTATTTC,CVTGDFQETQYF
-,TRBD1,TRBV29-1,TRBJ1-1,TGCAGCGTAGGGGGGGACAGCACACGTGGAGCCTTCTTT,CSVGGDSTRGAFF
many,-,TRBV7-2,TRBJ2-5,TGTGCCAGCAGCTTAGTCACCTGGGGGAGGGAGACCCAGTACTTC,CASSLVTWGRETQYF
medium-sized,-,TRBV7-9,TRBJ2-5,TGTGCCAGCAGTTTTTCGGGGGCGTACCAAGAGACCCAGTACTTC,CASSFSGAYQETQYF
-,TRBD2,TRBV7-3,TRBJ2-3,TGTGCCAACAGCTTCATAGCGGGAGGGCACCCGGATACGCAGTATTTT,CANSFIAGGHPDTQYF
many,TRBD2,TRBV6-2/TRBV6-3,TRBJ2-1,TGTGCCAGCAGTTTCGGACTAGCCTTTTCCTACAATGAGCAGTTCTTC,CASSFGLAFSYNEQFF
many,TRBD2,TRBV20-1,TRBJ2-3,TGCAGTGCTAGAGATCTTAGCGGGATTCCTCTTAGCACAGATACGCAGTATTTT,CSARDLSGIPLSTDTQYF
-,TRBD2,TRBV28,TRBJ2-7,TGTGCCAGCAGTTCCCCGGGAGGGCTGCTAACCTACGAGCAGTACTTC,CASSSPGGLLTYEQYF
many,-,TRBV7-9,TRBJ1-1,TGTGCCAGCAGCTTAATAGGGGAAGGTGAAGCTTTCTTT,CASSLIGEGEAFF
many,TRBD1,TRBV20-1,TRBJ1-3,TGCAGTGCTGCCGGACAGGGCAGAAACACCATATATTTT,CSAAGQGRNTIYF
many,TRBD1,TRBV5-1,TRBJ2-7,TGCGCCAGCAGCTCGACAGGGGGGTCCTTGGAGCAGTACTTC,CASSSTGGSLEQYF
many,TRBD1,TRBV20-1,TRBJ1-5,TGCAGTGCTGGACTACAGGGGAATCAGCCCCAGCATTTT,CSAGLQGNQPQHF
many,TRBD2,TRBV4-2,TRBJ2-5,TGTGCCAGCAGCCGGTCAATACTAGCGGGAGTTTTGGGAGAGACCCAGTACTTC,CASSRSILAGVLGETQYF
many,-,TRBV5-1,TRBJ2-3,TGCGCCAGCAGCTTGGAACACACCACAGATACGCAGTATTTT,CASSLEHTTDTQYF
many,-,TRBV28,TRBJ1-5,TGTGCCAGCAGTTTTTATCTGGGTCAGCCCCAGCATTTT,CASSFYLGQPQHF
many,-,TRBV28,TRBJ2-7,TGTGCCAGCAGTCCTAGATACGAGCAGTACTTC,CASSPRYEQYF
many,-,TRBV28,TRBJ1-5,TGTGCCAGCAGTTTATACAGGACAGATAGCAATCAGCCCCAGCATTTT,CASSLYRTDSNQPQHF
-,-,TRBV5-1,TRBJ2-7,TGCGCCAGCAGCTTACACTCCTACGAGCAGTACTTC,CASSLHSYEQYF
-,-,TRBV5-4,TRBJ2-7,TGTGCCAGCAGTCTCCCCGGGCAGACCAGCTCCTACGAGCAGTACTTC,CASSLPGQTSSYEQYF
many,-,TRBV29-1,TRBJ2-5,TGCAGCTACGGGCCGAGGGGAGAGACCCAGTACTTC,CSYGPRGETQYF
few,-,TRBV20-1,TRBJ2-7,TGCAGTGCCTCAGTGTTTGGGGGTTCCGAGCAGTACTTC,CSASVFGGSEQYF
many,-,TRBV5-1,TRBJ2-5,TGCGCCAGCAGCTTGGGGACTAACCAAGAGACCCAGTACTTC,CASSLGTNQETQYF
many,-,TRBV2,TRBJ1-5,TGTGCCAGCAGTCGGGGCGGCAGGGGTAGCAATCAGCCCCAGCATTTT,CASSRGGRGSNQPQHF
-,-,TRBV28,TRBJ2-3,TGTGCCAGCAGTTTCGGTTGGGACACAGATACGCAGTATTTT,CASSFGWDTDTQYF
many,TRBD2,TRBV5-6,TRBJ2-3,TGTGCCAGCAGCGGAGTAGCGGGGGGGAAGACAGATACGCAGTATTTT,CASSGVAGGKTDTQYF
many,TRBD2,TRBV6-2/TRBV6-3,TRBJ2-5,TGTGCCAGCAGTTACGGATCCGGGACTATACAAGAGACCCAGTACTTC,CASSYGSGTIQETQYF
medium-sized,-,TRBV3-1,TRBJ1-1,TGTGCCAGCAGCCAAGGAGGGGCGGGGACTGAAGCTTTCTTT,CASSQGGAGTEAFF
many,TRBD1,TRBV20-1,TRBJ2-3,TGCAGTGCTAGAGACTGGGACAGGGAGTATTTT,CSARDWDREYF
-,TRBD2,TRBV7-8,TRBJ2-3,TGTGCCAGCAGCTTATTGCCTAGCGGGGGGATAACAGATACGCAGTATTTT,CASSLLPSGGITDTQYF
many,TRBD2,TRBV10-3,TRBJ2-1,TGTGCCATCAGTGCCGCTAGCGGCTCCTACAATGAGCAGTTCTTC,CAISAASGSYNEQFF
-,TRBD1,TRBV24-1,TRBJ2-1,TGTGCCACCAGCGATCCGGGACAGCCGAGGAATGAGCAGTTCTTC,CATSDPGQPRNEQFF